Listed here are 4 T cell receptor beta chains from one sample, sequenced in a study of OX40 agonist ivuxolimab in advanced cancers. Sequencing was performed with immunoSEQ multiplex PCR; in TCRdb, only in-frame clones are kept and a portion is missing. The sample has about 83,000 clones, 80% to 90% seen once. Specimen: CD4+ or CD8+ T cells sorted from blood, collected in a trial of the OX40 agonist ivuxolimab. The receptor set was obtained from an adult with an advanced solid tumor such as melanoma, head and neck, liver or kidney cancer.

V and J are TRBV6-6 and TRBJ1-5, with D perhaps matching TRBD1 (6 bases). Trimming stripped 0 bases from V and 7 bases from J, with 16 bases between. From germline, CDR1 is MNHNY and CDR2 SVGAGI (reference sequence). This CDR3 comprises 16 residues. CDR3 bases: TGTGCCAGCAGTTACTCGATTGGGCAGGGGCGACAGCCCCAGCATTTT. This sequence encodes CASSYSIGQGRQPQHF.

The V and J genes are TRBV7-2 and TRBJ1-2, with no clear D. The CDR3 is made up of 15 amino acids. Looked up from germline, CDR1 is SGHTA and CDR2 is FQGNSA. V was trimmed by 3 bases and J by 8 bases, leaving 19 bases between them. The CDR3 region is CASSLLGLGPRGYTF. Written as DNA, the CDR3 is TGTGCCAGCAGCTTGTTAGGACTAGGTCCTCGGGGCTACACCTTC.

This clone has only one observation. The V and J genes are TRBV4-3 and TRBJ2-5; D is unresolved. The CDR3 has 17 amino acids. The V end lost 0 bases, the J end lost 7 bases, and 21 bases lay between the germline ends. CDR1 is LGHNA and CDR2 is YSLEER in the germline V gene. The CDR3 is CASSQDTPRPEGGTQYF. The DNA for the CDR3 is TGCGCCAGCAGCCAAGATACCCCTAGACCCGAAGGTGGGACCCAGTACTTC.

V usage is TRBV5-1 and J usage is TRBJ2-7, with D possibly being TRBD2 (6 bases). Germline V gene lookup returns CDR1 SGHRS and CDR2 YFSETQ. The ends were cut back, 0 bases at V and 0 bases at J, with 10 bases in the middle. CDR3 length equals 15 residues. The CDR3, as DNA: TGCGCCAGCAGCTTGGTTGTTAGCGGCTCCTACGAGCAGTACTTC. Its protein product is CASSLVVSGSYEQYF.